What follows are 30 T cell receptor beta chains derived from one specimen sequenced in a study of cytomegalovirus exposure and HLA in healthy donors. The study ran its PCR with 60 Vbeta and 13 Jbeta primers. Using immunoSEQ multiplex PCR, the repertoire was profiled, and TCRdb retains in-frame clones only, with some absent. The sample has approximately 70,000 clones, roughly 78% seen once; the top ten hold more than 7.5%. The material sequenced was PBMCs. These receptors all come from a middle-aged man in good health and CMV-seronegative.

The gene calls are TRBV5-4 and TRBJ2-7, with 8 bases aligning to TRBD2. V was pared by 4 bases and J by 2 bases, with 14 bases of the junction left unmatched. The CDR3 consists of 17 residues. Per germline, CDR1 SGHNT and CDR2 YYREEE (reference sequence). Here the CDR3 DNA reads TGTGCCAGCAGCCACACAGTAGCGGGAATAGGTCCCTACGAGCAGTACTTC. Protein product: CASSHTVAGIGPYEQYF.

The gene calls are TRBV7-5 and TRBJ2-6; TRBD1, the table's D call, lacks a check against the DNA. TRBV7-5 is a pseudogene. CDR3 size: 20 residues. This chain's CDR3 is CVRSATLGTASRSGANVLTF. CDR3 sequence (DNA): TGTGTCAGAAGCGCTACGTTAGGGACAGCGTCACGCTCTGGGGCCAACGTCCTGACTTTC.

This sequence joins TRBV6-1 and TRBJ1-5; D is possibly TRBD1 (5 bases). The CDR3 covers 15 residues. Per germline, CDR1 MNHNS and CDR2 SASEGT. The V and J ends lost 5 bases and 2 bases respectively, with 13 bases between them. The DNA of the CDR3 is TGTGCCAGCAGTTTGGACGGAGGGGGCAATCAGCCCCAGCATTTT. It codes for CASSLDGGGNQPQHF.

There are a few counts of this clone. V usage is TRBV2 and J usage is TRBJ1-1; 7 nucleotides line up with TRBD1. CDR1 is SNHLY, CDR2 FYNNEI, per germline. The CDR3 sequence is 14 residues long. The junction had 4 bases not matched to a gene; V was cut back by 6 bases and J by 0 bases. CDR3 DNA sequence: TGTGCCAGCAGGGGGGACAGCATGAACACTGAAGCTTTCTTT. Residues: CASRGDSMNTEAFF.

V gene TRBV7-8 combines with J gene TRBJ2-3; D call uncertain. Germline CDR1 and CDR2: SGHVS and FQNEAQ. The CDR3 totals 14 residues. Trimming stripped 4 bases from V and 2 bases from J, with 10 bases between. CDR3 protein: CASSSRIYTDTQYF. The CDR3 DNA reads TGTGCCAGCAGCTCTAGAATTTACACAGATACGCAGTATTTT.

The genes are TRBV5-6 and TRBJ1-2; the match to TRBD1 covers 9 bases. V was pared by 2 bases and J by 7 bases, with 9 bases of the junction left unmatched. The CDR3 totals 15 residues. Germline V lookup: CDR1 SGHDT, CDR2 YYEEEE. The CDR3 is CASSFRDRDLGGYTF. CDR3 in DNA: TGTGCCAGCAGCTTCCGGGACAGGGACCTCGGTGGCTACACCTTC.

The chain is built from TRBV5-1 and TRBJ1-1; D might be TRBD1 (5 bases). In germline, CDR1 is SGHRS, CDR2 YFSETQ. The CDR3 loop spans 14 amino acids. V was cut by 0 bases and J by 1 base, with 7 bases left in between. CDR3 nucleotides: TGCGCCAGCAGCTTGGCCACAGGGAACACTGAAGCTTTCTTT. Protein: CASSLATGNTEAFF.

This clone was seen more than once but under ten times. A far larger clone is a single base away, which makes a read error likely. CDR3 protein: CASSYPVPEAFF. CDR3 DNA sequence: TGTGCCAGCAGTTATCCAGTGCCTGAAGCTTTCTTT. The J gene is TRBJ1-1, the V gene TRBV6-5; D call uncertain. The CDR3 spans 12 residues. In germline, CDR1 is MNHEY, CDR2 SVGAGI. The germline V and J ends were trimmed by 3 bases and 6 bases, with 8 bases remaining between them.

The chain employs TRBV6-5 and TRBJ2-7; 7 positions agree with TRBD1. With 8 bases clipped from V and 7 bases from J, the junction kept 14 bases outside the gene matches. CDR3 size: 14 residues. Germline loops: CDR1 MNHEY, CDR2 SVGAGI. The CDR3 DNA reads TGTGCCAGCGGCCGACAGGGTAACCTGGAGGAGCAGTACTTC. Translated, it gives CASGRQGNLEEQYF.

V usage is TRBV15 and J usage is TRBJ1-2, with D perhaps matching TRBD1 (5 bases). The ends were cut back, 1 base at V and 8 bases at J, with 17 bases in the middle. The CDR3 sequence is 15 residues long. Germline CDR1 LNHNV, CDR2 YYDKDF (reference sequence). The CDR3 DNA is TGTGCCACCAGCAGAGTTTTCGGGCAGGGCAACGGCTACACCTTC. Residues: CATSRVFGQGNGYTF.

A remark on this clone: One end of the junction fails to match germline, which may point to a read error. J is TRBJ1-5 and V is TRBV7-9; TRBD1 matches 9 bases. From germline, CDR1 is SEHNR and CDR2 FQNEAQ (reference sequence). This CDR3 has 16 amino acids. The CDR3 coding sequence is TGTTCCAGCAGCTACACAACAGGGGGCGTGGATCAGCCCCAGCATTTT. The encoded protein is CSSSYTTGGVDQPQHF.

This chain joins TRBV7-2 and TRBJ1-3, with D maybe TRBD1 (5 bases). V was trimmed by 5 bases and J by 0 bases, leaving 11 bases between them. The germline V gene encodes CDR1 SGHTA and CDR2 FQGNSA. There are 15 residues in the CDR3. CDR3 loop: CASSAQGGSGNTIYF. DNA of the CDR3: TGTGCCAGCAGCGCGCAGGGCGGCTCTGGAAACACCATATATTTT.

This clone occurred once. The chain carries TRBV15 and TRBJ2-3; D call uncertain. The germline gives CDR1 LNHNV, CDR2 YYDKDF (reference sequence). Trimming shortened V by 0 bases and J by 14 bases, and 21 bases separated the two germline ends. The CDR3 has 15 amino acids. CDR3 sequence: CATSRDVLLPAQWYF. CDR3 bases: TGTGCCACCAGCAGAGATGTCTTACTCCCAGCGCAGTGGTATTTT.

The chain uses TRBV18 and TRBJ1-1; the D gene is possibly TRBD1 (5 bases). The CDR3 extends over 15 amino acids. The germline gives CDR1 KGHSH, CDR2 LQKENI. Trimming left V 6 bases short and J 1 base short, with 15 bases between. CDR3 DNA sequence: TGTGCCAGCTCTCCATTGGGGGAGGGGAACACTGAAGCTTTCTTT. Translating it yields CASSPLGEGNTEAFF.

A single count supports this clone. The chain joins TRBV10-3 to TRBJ2-7; 8 nucleotides match TRBD1. Germline V CDR1 and CDR2: ENHRY, SYGVKD. This CDR3 contains 13 residues. The J segment lost 2 bases and the V segment lost 8 bases, leaving 5 bases of the junction unmatched. CDR3: CAIRDRNPYEQYF. For the CDR3, the DNA is TGTGCCATCCGGGACAGGAACCCCTACGAGCAGTACTTC.

The genes are TRBV5-6 and TRBJ1-1; 11 bases are a match to TRBD1. The J segment lost 7 bases and the V segment lost 0 bases, leaving 2 bases of the junction unmatched. The CDR3 runs 14 residues. CDR1 SGHDT and CDR2 YYEEEE come from the germline V gene. CDR3 nucleotide sequence: TGTGCCAGCAGCTTGGCGGGGACAGGGGGTGAAGCTTTCTTT. Its protein is CASSLAGTGGEAFF. The variable domain in full, completed from reference TRBV5-6 and TRBJ1-1, reads DAGVTQSPTHLIKTRGQQVTLRCSPKSGHDTVSWYQQALGQGPQFIFQYYEEEERQRGNFPDRFSGHQFPNYSSELNVNALLLGDSALYLCASSLAGTGGEAFFGQGTRLTVV.

CDR3 residues: CASSPPGGAYSNQPQHF. DNA for the CDR3: TGTGCCAGTAGTCCCCCGGGGGGGGCCTATAGCAATCAGCCCCAGCATTTT. The rearrangement uses TRBV19 and TRBJ1-5, with D possibly matching TRBD1 (6 bases). The CDR3 totals 17 residues. The V gene's germline CDR1 is LNHDA and CDR2 SQIVND (reference sequence). Trimming cost V 5 bases and J 0 bases, with 17 bases left between them.

The V and J genes are TRBV2 and TRBJ1-2, with D possibly TRBD1 on 6 matching bases. CDR3 length equals 12 residues. Germline CDR1 reads SNHLY; CDR2 reads FYNNEI. V lost 5 bases to trimming and J lost 7 bases, with 11 bases between them. The CDR3 nucleotides read TGTGCCAGCAGTTCAGGGGCGGGTGGCTACACCTTC. It yields the protein CASSSGAGGYTF.

The V call is TRBV7-3, the J call TRBJ1-1; perhaps TRBD1 as D (6 bases). This CDR3 spans 16 amino acids. Germline V gene lookup returns CDR1 SGHTA and CDR2 FQGTGA. Trimming stripped 5 bases from V and 6 bases from J, with 22 bases between. CDR3 nucleotides: TGTGCCAGCAGCCGCTGGGGAGGGGGGGCGGAGTCTGAAGCTTTCTTT. Amino acid sequence: CASSRWGGGAESEAFF.

The rearrangement links TRBV4-2 to TRBJ2-1, with D perhaps matching TRBD2 (6 bases). Trimming cost V 3 bases and J 3 bases, with 18 bases left between them. From germline, CDR1 is LGHNA and CDR2 YNFKEQ. The CDR3 is 17 amino acids. The CDR3 protein is CASSHLHGGNYYNEQFF. The DNA for the CDR3 is TGTGCCAGCAGCCACCTCCATGGGGGGAACTACTACAATGAGCAGTTCTTC.

The chain employs TRBV18 and TRBJ2-3; perhaps TRBD2 as D (6 bases). V lost 3 bases, J lost 0 bases, and 10 bases lay in between. This CDR3 spans 15 amino acids. Germline V gene sequence: CDR1 KGHSH, CDR2 LQKENI. As DNA, the CDR3 is TGTGCCAGCTCACCCGTGGGGGGTAGCACAGATACGCAGTATTTT. Translation: CASSPVGGSTDTQYF.

Details on this clone: Other DNA sequences from this sample encode an identical CDR3 as well. The rearrangement uses TRBV10-2 and TRBJ2-2, with D possibly being TRBD2 (6 bases). CDR3 length: 16 amino acids. Germline V gene sequence: CDR1 WSHSY, CDR2 SAAADI. Trimming left V 5 bases short and J 0 bases short, with 13 bases between. The CDR3 is CASSPGELTNTGELFF. The CDR3 DNA reads as TGCGCCAGCAGTCCGGGGGAGCTCACGAACACCGGGGAGCTGTTTTTT.

The rearrangement links TRBV4-1 to TRBJ2-1, with 11 bases that match TRBD2. Germline V lookup: CDR1 MGHRA, CDR2 YSYEKL. Trimming took 4 bases from V and 6 from J; bases not matched to a gene: 17. The CDR3 spans 19 residues. The CDR3 loop reads CASSRQTVAGTSGFNEQFF. CDR3 DNA: TGCGCCAGCAGCCGCCAGACTGTAGCCGGGACTAGCGGTTTCAATGAGCAGTTCTTC.

This clone was detected only a few times. This chain connects TRBV5-1 to TRBJ1-2, with unresolved D. The CDR3 runs 15 residues. The V end lost 4 bases, the J end lost 0 bases, and 13 bases lay between the germline ends. CDR1 and CDR2 from the germline V gene are SGHRS and YFSETQ. CDR3 bases: TGCGCCAGCAGCCGAGCCTCTTCCTCTAACTATGGCTACACCTTC. Protein sequence: CASSRASSSNYGYTF. Using reference TRBV5-1 and TRBJ1-2 for the parts outside the CDR3, the full variable domain is KAGVTQTPRYLIKTRGQQVTLSCSPISGHRSVSWYQQTPGQGLQFLFEYFSETQRNKGNFPGRFSGRQFSNSRSEMNVSTLELGDSALYLCASSRASSSNYGYTFGSGTRLTVV.

The chain is built from TRBV10-2 and TRBJ2-1, with 8 bases that match TRBD1. The V segment lost 5 bases and the J segment 6 bases; nucleotides outside the gene matches: 9. This CDR3 has 15 residues. CDR1 WSHSY and CDR2 SAAADI come from the germline V gene. The CDR3 DNA reads as TGCGCCAGCAGTAACCGGGACAGGCTCCGCAATGAGCAGTTCTTC. It translates to CASSNRDRLRNEQFF.

The V and J genes are TRBV6-1 and TRBJ2-4, with D possibly being TRBD1 (6 bases). The CDR3 loop spans 15 amino acids. CDR1 is MNHNS and CDR2 is SASEGT in the germline V gene. Trimming cost V 7 bases and J 0 bases, with 13 bases left between them. CDR3 loop: CASNTGTLAKNIQYF. DNA of the CDR3: TGTGCCAGCAACACCGGGACACTAGCCAAAAACATTCAGTACTTC.

The chain carries TRBV7-9 and TRBJ2-1; D may be TRBD1 (5 bases). Germline assignment: CDR1 SEHNR and CDR2 FQNEAQ (reference sequence). The CDR3 length is 15 residues. Between the trimmed V and J ends, which lost 1 base and 3 bases, there was a span of 10 bases. The CDR3 is CASSLGLGDYNEQFF. The CDR3 DNA follows: TGTGCCAGCAGCTTAGGGCTAGGGGACTACAATGAGCAGTTCTTC.

This chain's CDR3 is CSVLPGQGTGANVLTF. The CDR3 DNA reads TGCAGCGTTCTGCCGGGACAGGGAACCGGGGCCAACGTCCTGACTTTC. J is TRBJ2-6 and V is TRBV29-1, with 9 bases aligning to TRBD1. CDR1 SQVTM and CDR2 ANQGSEA come from the germline V gene. The CDR3 covers 16 residues. Losses at the gene ends were 5 bases for V and 4 bases for J; bases not matched to a gene: 9.

This clone was picked up one time. Here the CDR3 reads CASRPSRAGKSYEQYF. CDR3 nucleotides: TGTGCCAGCAGGCCATCAAGAGCGGGCAAATCCTACGAGCAGTACTTC. The rearrangement links TRBV28 to TRBJ2-7, with D maybe TRBD2 (6 bases). V dropped 6 bases and J dropped 1 base, with 19 bases sitting between them. Germline lookup yields CDR1 MDHEN and CDR2 SYDVKM. The CDR3 is made up of 16 amino acids.

The sample holds one count of this clone. The chain joins TRBV5-8 to TRBJ1-5; D might be TRBD1 (6 bases). The ends were cut back, 4 bases at V and 2 bases at J, with 16 bases in the middle. The V gene's germline CDR1 is SGHTS and CDR2 YDEGEE. The CDR3 is 16 amino acids. The CDR3 bases are TGTGCCAGCAGCCCCTATGTACAGGGCCGCAATCAGCCCCAGCATTTT. Its translation is CASSPYVQGRNQPQHF.